The 25 T cell receptor beta chains in this list originate from one sample, sequenced in a study of T cell responses to AZD1222 COVID-19 vaccine. Sequencing was performed with immunoSEQ multiplex PCR; in TCRdb, only in-frame clones are kept and a portion is missing. The data contain 100,000 to 150,000 clones, 80% to 90% of them singletons. The source material was peripheral blood, sampled on day 0 of AZD1222 vaccination. Receptors were obtained from an adult in good health.

The chain employs TRBV24-1 and TRBJ2-2; D is ambiguous. Germline V CDR1 and CDR2: KGHDR, SFDVKD. The CDR3 has 14 amino acids. Deletions cut 9 bases from V and 5 bases from J, with 15 bases between. For the CDR3, the DNA is TGTGCCACCTCTTCAACAGTACTTACCGGGGAGCTGTTTTTT. Translating it yields CATSSTVLTGELFF.

The genes are TRBV6-1 and TRBJ1-3, with D unresolved. The germline gives CDR1 MNHNS, CDR2 SASEGT. V was cut by 2 bases and J by 4 bases, with 12 bases left in between. CDR3 length: 15 residues. CDR3 DNA sequence: TGTGCCAGCAGTGAAATTTCAACGGTAGGAAACACCATATATTTT. Translating it yields CASSEISTVGNTIYF.

The V and J genes are TRBV7-8 and TRBJ2-3, with TRBD2 matching over 8 bases. Germline V gene lookup returns CDR1 SGHVS and CDR2 FQNEAQ. Trimming at V came to 5 bases and at J to 3 bases, leaving 7 bases not matched to a gene. This CDR3 is built from 15 residues. DNA for the CDR3: TGTGCCAGCAGCCGGGCGGGAGGAGTAACAGATACGCAGTATTTT. Its protein is CASSRAGGVTDTQYF.

The V gene is TRBV3-1 (or the pseudogene TRBV3-2), the J gene TRBJ1-1, with D maybe TRBD1 (5 bases). Per germline, CDR1 LGHDT and CDR2 YNNKEL (reference sequence). The length of the CDR3 is 12 residues. V dropped 0 bases and J dropped 9 bases, with 8 bases sitting between them. This chain's CDR3 is CASSQEGTQAFF. The CDR3 region has the DNA TGTGCCAGCAGCCAAGAGGGGACCCAAGCTTTCTTT.

This chain joins TRBV5-1 and TRBJ1-5; no definite D call. Trimming removed 0 bases at V and 3 bases at J, with 10 bases between. The CDR3 length is 15 residues. Germline lookup yields CDR1 SGHRS and CDR2 YFSETQ. Here the CDR3 DNA reads TGCGCCAGCAGCTTGGTTGGGGATCCCAATCAGCCCCAGCATTTT. It translates to CASSLVGDPNQPQHF. The variable domain in full, with the rest retrieved from reference TRBV5-1 and TRBJ1-5, is KAGVTQTPRYLIKTRGQQVTLSCSPISGHRSVSWYQQTPGQGLQFLFEYFSETQRNKGNFPGRFSGRQFSNSRSEMNVSTLELGDSALYLCASSLVGDPNQPQHFGDGTRLSIL.

The chain links TRBV6-4 to TRBJ2-3; 14 positions agree with TRBD2. Germline assignment: CDR1 MRHNA and CDR2 SNTAGT. V shed 6 bases, J shed 2 bases, and the junction held 4 bases outside the gene matches. The CDR3 length is 16 residues. This CDR3 reads CASRRTSGGHTDTQYF. CDR3 DNA sequence: TGTGCCAGCAGGCGGACTAGCGGGGGGCACACAGATACGCAGTATTTT.

This chain connects TRBV4-3 to TRBJ2-7; D is perhaps TRBD1 or TRBD2 (5 bases each). The CDR3 consists of 15 residues. V was trimmed by 0 bases and J by 2 bases, leaving 11 bases between them. Per the germline V gene, CDR1 is LGHNA and CDR2 is YSLEER. CDR3 in DNA: TGCGCCAGCAGCCAAGATAACGAGGGGACCTACGAGCAGTACTTC. It translates to CASSQDNEGTYEQYF.

The chain employs TRBV3-1 (or the pseudogene TRBV3-2) and TRBJ2-7; 7 bases agree with TRBD1. This CDR3 region has 13 residues. V lost 10 bases to trimming and J lost 2 bases; unmatched junction nucleotides: 8. Germline values: CDR1 LGHDT, CDR2 YNNKEL (reference sequence). The CDR3 loop reads CANTTGRTYEQYF. Written as DNA, the CDR3 is TGTGCCAACACGACAGGGCGAACCTACGAGCAGTACTTC.

The genes are TRBV27 and TRBJ1-2; 11 nucleotides align to TRBD1. With 8 bases clipped from V and 5 bases from J, the junction kept 1 base outside the gene matches. The CDR3 length is 12 residues. From germline, CDR1 is MNHEY and CDR2 SMNVEV (reference sequence). The CDR3 coding sequence is TGTGCCAGCCGGGACAGGGGGTATGGCTACACCTTC. Residues: CASRDRGYGYTF.

This clone is a singleton in its sample. The V gene is TRBV5-1, the J gene TRBJ2-1; TRBD2 matches at 7 bases. V lost 4 bases, J lost 4 bases, and 8 bases stayed unmatched. CDR1 is SGHRS, CDR2 YFSETQ, per germline. This CDR3 is built from 15 residues. The CDR3 spells CASSPGAGSYNEQFF. The CDR3 DNA sequence: TGCGCCAGCAGCCCGGGAGCGGGGAGTTACAATGAGCAGTTCTTC.

This chain uses TRBV7-2 with TRBJ1-3; no clear D gene. This CDR3 is 13 amino acids long. Germline CDR1 and CDR2: SGHTA and FQGNSA. V was clipped by 5 bases and J by 4 bases, with 9 bases between them. In DNA form, the CDR3 reads TGTGCCAGCAGCCCAGACATAGGAAACACCATATATTTT. Residues: CASSPDIGNTIYF.

The gene calls are TRBV12-3 or TRBV12-4 and TRBJ2-5; no reliable D call. CDR3 length: 13 amino acids. V lost 2 bases and J lost 5, with 9 bases in between. This CDR3 is CASSLYRMETQYF. The CDR3 DNA follows: TGTGCCAGCAGTTTATATAGGATGGAGACCCAGTACTTC.

This clone occurred once. The chain uses TRBV27 and TRBJ1-1, with a tentative D call TRBD1 (6 bases). Germline V CDR1 and CDR2: MNHEY, SMNVEV (reference sequence). V was trimmed by 3 bases and J by 4 bases, leaving 18 bases between them. The CDR3 contains 16 residues. CDR3 region: CASSFQGPRVATEAFF. Here the CDR3 DNA reads TGTGCCAGCAGTTTCCAGGGGCCTCGGGTCGCCACTGAAGCTTTCTTT.

CDR3 sequence reads: CALGQREKLFF. CDR3 bases: TGTGCCTTGGGACAGAGGGAAAAACTGTTTTTT. The chain carries TRBV30 and TRBJ1-4, with TRBD1 identical over 7 bases. The CDR3 has 11 residues. Germline V gene sequence: CDR1 GTSNPN, CDR2 SVGIG (reference sequence). V lost 7 bases and J lost 8; bases outside the gene matches: 4.

V is TRBV5-8 and J is TRBJ1-2; D is uncertain. This CDR3 is built from 13 residues. The V end was cut by 6 bases, the J end by 6 bases, with 15 bases between. Germline V gives CDR1 SGHTS, CDR2 YDEGEE. As DNA, the CDR3 is TGTGCCAGCACTAATGACAAGGCTCATGGCTACACCTTC. Translated, it gives CASTNDKAHGYTF.

The rearrangement joins TRBV5-4 to TRBJ2-3, with TRBD2 matching over 11 bases. After removal of 2 bases from V and 3 bases from J, the junction contained 8 bases not matched to a gene. The CDR3 runs 17 residues. CDR1 and CDR2 from the germline V gene are SGHNT and YYREEE (reference sequence). CDR3 sequence reads: CASSLKLAGVKTDTQYF. As DNA, the CDR3 is TGTGCCAGCAGCTTAAAACTAGCGGGGGTGAAGACAGATACGCAGTATTTT.

The J gene is TRBJ1-2, the V gene TRBV29-1; tentative D call: TRBD1 (5 bases). CDR3 length equals 13 residues. The V end was cut by 4 bases, the J end by 1 base, with 10 bases between. CDR1 and CDR2 (germline): SQVTM, ANQGSEA. CDR3 residues: CSVGRGDNYGYTF. In DNA form, the CDR3 reads TGCAGCGTTGGGCGAGGGGATAACTATGGCTACACCTTC.

This chain connects TRBV5-6 to TRBJ1-2; 7 nucleotides agree with TRBD1. The CDR3 loop spans 17 amino acids. Trimming took 7 bases from V and 8 from J; bases not matched to a gene: 23. Germline assignment: CDR1 SGHDT and CDR2 YYEEEE. CDR3 residues: CASVPRPDRENAQGYTF. CDR3 nucleotide sequence: TGTGCCAGCGTTCCCCGCCCCGACAGGGAGAATGCTCAGGGCTACACCTTC.

The chain carries TRBV12-3 or TRBV12-4 and TRBJ1-5; no reliable D call. V was clipped by 5 bases and J by 3 bases, with 8 bases between them. The CDR3 consists of 13 residues. The CDR3, as DNA: TGTGCCAGCAGTCCCAACTTCAATCAGCCCCAGCATTTT. Translated: CASSPNFNQPQHF.

The V call is TRBV4-2, the J call TRBJ2-1, with 14 bases matching TRBD2. The CDR3 loop spans 15 amino acids. Germline CDR1 reads LGHNA; CDR2 reads YNFKEQ. J gave up 8 bases and V 5 bases, and 5 bases lay outside the gene matches. In DNA, the CDR3 is TGTGCCAGCAGCTCCCTGGGACTAGCGGGAGATGAGCAGTTCTTC. Translated: CASSSLGLAGDEQFF.

This clone appeared a single time. The rearrangement joins TRBV4-3 to TRBJ2-3, with D perhaps matching TRBD2 (5 bases). Germline CDR1 is LGHNA and CDR2 is YSLEER. The CDR3 has 17 amino acids. Trimming removed 0 bases from V and 4 bases from J, with 17 bases in between. CDR3 sequence (DNA): TGCGCCAGCAGCCAAGATTGGTCCCCGGGGTTTGCAGATACGCAGTATTTT. Translating gives CASSQDWSPGFADTQYF.

CDR3 sequence reads: CASSNRGTNTEAFF. CDR3 coding DNA: TGTGCCAGCAGTAACAGGGGGACGAACACTGAAGCTTTCTTT. The V call is TRBV27, the J call TRBJ1-1; 8 bases are a match to TRBD1. This CDR3 spans 14 amino acids. The trim removed 5 bases at V and 1 base at J, leaving 3 bases unmatched. From germline, CDR1 is MNHEY and CDR2 SMNVEV (reference sequence).

This clone was picked up a small number of times. J is TRBJ1-4 and V is TRBV6-5, with D uncertain. V was pared by 6 bases and J by 6 bases, with 5 bases between. Germline V lookup: CDR1 MNHEY, CDR2 SVGAGI. The CDR3 consists of 11 residues. CDR3 sequence (DNA): TGTGCCAGCAGGCTGGATGAAAAACTGTTTTTT. This encodes CASRLDEKLFF.

The chain is built from TRBV7-9 and TRBJ1-5; D may be TRBD1 (6 bases). The V gene lost 5 bases and the J gene lost 0 bases, with 14 bases spanning the gap. CDR3 length equals 16 residues. Germline V gives CDR1 SEHNR, CDR2 FQNEAQ (reference sequence). CDR3 in amino acids: CASSPIGQSSNQPQHF. CDR3 DNA sequence: TGTGCCAGCAGCCCCATCGGACAGAGTAGCAATCAGCCCCAGCATTTT.

This clone came up once. The genes are TRBV4-3 and TRBJ1-2, with 9 bases fitting TRBD1. Germline values: CDR1 LGHNA, CDR2 YSLEER. The V gene end was trimmed by 1 base and the J gene end by 6 bases; junction bases not matched to a gene: 3. CDR3 size: 14 residues. CDR3 sequence (DNA): TGCGCCAGCAGCCAAGGACAGGGGGGACATGGCTACACCTTC. Amino acids: CASSQGQGGHGYTF.